This paragraph reports one TCR beta chain. This clonotype has at least ten counts. What antigen it recognizes has not been identified. One junction end does not reproduce the germline sequence, and a read error may be involved. Per the germline V gene (reference sequence), SEHNR is the CDR1 and FQNEAQ is the CDR2. Inclusive of the bounding cysteine and phenylalanine, the CDR3 is 15 residues long. The sequence is cut down to CDR3 DNA, 45 bases in frame from base 1. The sample comes from a study of breast tumors, draining lymph nodes, adjacent tissues (TCRdb year 2016). Regarding the study in general: In breast cancer patients, the study compared the TCR beta repertoires of tumor, adjacent nontumor tissue and axillary lymph nodes. In human breast cancer, the study set out to evaluate how tumor, surrounding tissue and draining lymph node repertoires relate to one another and whether T cells may move between these sites. The full study reports these points: Tumor and nontumor tissue repertoires were found to be significantly more similar in luminal-like than in basal-like breast cancer. The conclusion that tumor T cells originate in lymph nodes was presented as consistent with a hypothesis rather than as directly demonstrated. The data were considered consistent with most tumor T cells being derived from the lymph node and subsequently expanding within tumor tissue. T-cell repertoire diversity in tumors was found to be lower than in lymph nodes but higher than in nontumor tissue, and preferential V and J gene usage was observed.

Sequencing instrument: Illumina HiSeq 2000. TCR beta chain libraries were generated by multiplex PCR amplification. The amplified TCR beta chain products were analyzed by high-throughput sequencing. TCRdb applied fastp at Q25 and MiXCR to the public reads, then kept only in-frame beta chains. All rows with the same CDR3 protein become a single entry with the most common DNA and genes. The sample table records roughly 100,000 distinct CDR3 sequences; less than 40% of these occur just once. The top ten constitute approximately 5.2% of the sample. The lymph node samples were taken from the axillary draining lymph nodes of breast cancer patients.

The source of this sequence is a female donor with breast cancer. Some clones in this sample may be carry-over from other donors' samples. Recombination linked TRBV7-9 to TRBJ1-2; the D segment could be TRBD1, given 6 matching bases. Sequencing was done on a sample of axillary lymph node tissue. The CDR3 region reads CASSLEWFRGDGYPF. The bases read TGTGCCAGCAGCTTAGAATGGTTCAGGGGCGATGGCTACCCCTTC.